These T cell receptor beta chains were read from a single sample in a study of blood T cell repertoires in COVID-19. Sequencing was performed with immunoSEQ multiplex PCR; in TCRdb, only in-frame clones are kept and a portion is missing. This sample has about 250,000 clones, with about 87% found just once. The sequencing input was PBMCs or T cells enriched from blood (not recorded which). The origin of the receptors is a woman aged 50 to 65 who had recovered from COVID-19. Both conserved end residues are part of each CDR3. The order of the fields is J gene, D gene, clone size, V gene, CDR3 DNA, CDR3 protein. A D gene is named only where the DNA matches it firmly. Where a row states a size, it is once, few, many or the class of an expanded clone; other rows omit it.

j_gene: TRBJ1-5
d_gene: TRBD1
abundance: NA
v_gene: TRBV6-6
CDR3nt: TGTGCCAGCAGGCTCGGACAGGCGGGCAATCAGCCCCAGCATTTT
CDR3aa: CASRLGQAGNQPQHF

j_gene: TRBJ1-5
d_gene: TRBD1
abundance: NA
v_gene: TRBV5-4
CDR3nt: TGTGCCAGCAGTCAGGGGGGAAGCAATCAGCCCCAGCATTTT
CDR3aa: CASSQGGSNQPQHF

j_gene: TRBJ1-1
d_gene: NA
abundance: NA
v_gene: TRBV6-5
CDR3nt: TGTGCCAGCAGCGCGATAAGTGAGGTTGGTGAAGCTTTCTTT
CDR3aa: CASSAISEVGEAFF

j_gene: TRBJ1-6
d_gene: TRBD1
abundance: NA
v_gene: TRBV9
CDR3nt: TGTGCCAGCAGCGTAGAGGGGGACAGGAACCCAAATTCACCCCTCCACTTT
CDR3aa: CASSVEGDRNPNSPLHF

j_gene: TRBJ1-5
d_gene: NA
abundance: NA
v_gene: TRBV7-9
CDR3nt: TGTGCCAGCAGCTTATTCCCAGAAAACAATCAGCCCCAGCATTTT
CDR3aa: CASSLFPENNQPQHF

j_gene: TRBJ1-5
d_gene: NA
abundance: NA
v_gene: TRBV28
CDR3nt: TGTGCCAGCAGTTTAGCCCAGGCCGTCAATCAGCCCCAGCATTTT
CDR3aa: CASSLAQAVNQPQHF

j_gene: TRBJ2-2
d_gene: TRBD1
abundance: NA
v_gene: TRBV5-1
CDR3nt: TGCGCCAGCAGCAGGGACAGATCCACCGGGGAGCTGTTTTTT
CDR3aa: CASSRDRSTGELFF

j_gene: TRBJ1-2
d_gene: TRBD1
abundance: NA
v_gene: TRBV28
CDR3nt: TGTGCCAGCAGTCGCGGGGACAGGGGTATTTATGGCTACACCTTC
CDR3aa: CASSRGDRGIYGYTF

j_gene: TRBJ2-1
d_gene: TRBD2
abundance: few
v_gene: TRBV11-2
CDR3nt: TGTGCCAGCAGCCATTCCGGGGCGGGGTCGGGGACTACTTACAATGAGCAGTTCTTC
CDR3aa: CASSHSGAGSGTTYNEQFF

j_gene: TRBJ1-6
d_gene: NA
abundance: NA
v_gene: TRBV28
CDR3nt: TGTGCCAGCAGTTTGGGGGGGAAAACCTCACCCCTCCACTTT
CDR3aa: CASSLGGKTSPLHF

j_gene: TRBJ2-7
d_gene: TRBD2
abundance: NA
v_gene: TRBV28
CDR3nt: TGTGCCAGCACCATACGACTAGCGGGAGGGTACGAGCAGTACTTC
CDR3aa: CASTIRLAGGYEQYF

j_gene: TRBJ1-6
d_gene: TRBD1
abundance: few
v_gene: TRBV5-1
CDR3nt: TGCGCCACCAGGCGCGACGGGACAGTTAATTCACCCCTCCACTTT
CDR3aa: CATRRDGTVNSPLHF

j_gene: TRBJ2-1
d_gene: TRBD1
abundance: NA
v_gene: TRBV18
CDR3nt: TGTGCCAGCTCACCAGACAGGGCTGAGCAGTTCTTC
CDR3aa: CASSPDRAEQFF

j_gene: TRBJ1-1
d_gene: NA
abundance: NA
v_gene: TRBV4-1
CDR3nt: TGCGCCAGCAGCCAAGATTTTAGCACAGCCAGGGCTGAAGCTTTCTTT
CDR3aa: CASSQDFSTARAEAFF